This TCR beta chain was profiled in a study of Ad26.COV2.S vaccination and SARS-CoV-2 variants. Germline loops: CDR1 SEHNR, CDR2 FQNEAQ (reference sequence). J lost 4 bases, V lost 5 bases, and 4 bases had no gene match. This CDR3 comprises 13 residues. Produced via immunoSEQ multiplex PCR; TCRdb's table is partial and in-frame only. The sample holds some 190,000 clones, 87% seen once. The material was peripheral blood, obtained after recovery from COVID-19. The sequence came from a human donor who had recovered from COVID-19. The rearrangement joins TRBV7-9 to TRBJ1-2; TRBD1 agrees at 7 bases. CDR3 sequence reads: CASSPGQTYGYTF. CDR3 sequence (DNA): TGTGCCAGCAGCCCGGGACAGACCTATGGCTACACCTTC.